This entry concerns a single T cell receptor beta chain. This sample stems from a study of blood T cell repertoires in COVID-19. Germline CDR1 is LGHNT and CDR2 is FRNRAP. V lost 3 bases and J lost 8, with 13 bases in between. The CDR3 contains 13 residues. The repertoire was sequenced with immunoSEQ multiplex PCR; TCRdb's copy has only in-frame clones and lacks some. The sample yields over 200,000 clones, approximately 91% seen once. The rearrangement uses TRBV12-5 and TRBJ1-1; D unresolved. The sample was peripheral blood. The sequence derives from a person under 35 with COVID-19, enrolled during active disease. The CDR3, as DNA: TGTGCTAGTGGTTTTCTAGGAAGGAGGGAAGCTTTCTTT. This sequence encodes CASGFLGRREAFF.